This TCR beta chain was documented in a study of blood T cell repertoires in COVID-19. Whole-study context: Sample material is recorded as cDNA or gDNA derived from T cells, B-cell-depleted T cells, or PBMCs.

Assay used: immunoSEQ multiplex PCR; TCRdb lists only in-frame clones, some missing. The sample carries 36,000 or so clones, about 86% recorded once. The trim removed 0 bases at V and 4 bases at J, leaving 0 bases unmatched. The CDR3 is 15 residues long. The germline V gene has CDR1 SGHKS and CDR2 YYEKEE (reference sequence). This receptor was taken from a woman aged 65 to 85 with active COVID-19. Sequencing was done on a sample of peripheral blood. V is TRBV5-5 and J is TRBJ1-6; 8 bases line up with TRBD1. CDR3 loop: CASSLGTGYNSPLHF. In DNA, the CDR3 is TGTGCCAGCAGCTTGGGGACAGGGTATAATTCACCCCTCCACTTT.